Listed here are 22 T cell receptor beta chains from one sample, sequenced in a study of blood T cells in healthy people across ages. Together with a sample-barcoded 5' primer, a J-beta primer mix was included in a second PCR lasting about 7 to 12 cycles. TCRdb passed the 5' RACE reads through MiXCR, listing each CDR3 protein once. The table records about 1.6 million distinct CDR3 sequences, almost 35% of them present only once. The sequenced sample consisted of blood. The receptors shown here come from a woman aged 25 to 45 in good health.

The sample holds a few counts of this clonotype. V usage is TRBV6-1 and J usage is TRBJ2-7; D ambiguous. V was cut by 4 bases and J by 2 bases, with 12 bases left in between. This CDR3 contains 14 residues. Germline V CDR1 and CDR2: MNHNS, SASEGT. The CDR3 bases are TGTGCCAGCAGTGGACGCCTCGCGACCTACGAGCAGTACTTC. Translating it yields CASSGRLATYEQYF.

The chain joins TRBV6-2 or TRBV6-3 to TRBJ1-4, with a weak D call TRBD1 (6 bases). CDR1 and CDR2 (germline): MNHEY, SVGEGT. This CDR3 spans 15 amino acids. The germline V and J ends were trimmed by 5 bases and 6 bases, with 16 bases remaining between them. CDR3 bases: TGTGCCAGCAGTCTTCAGGGGCTCCTAGATGAAAAACTGTTTTTT. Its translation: CASSLQGLLDEKLFF.

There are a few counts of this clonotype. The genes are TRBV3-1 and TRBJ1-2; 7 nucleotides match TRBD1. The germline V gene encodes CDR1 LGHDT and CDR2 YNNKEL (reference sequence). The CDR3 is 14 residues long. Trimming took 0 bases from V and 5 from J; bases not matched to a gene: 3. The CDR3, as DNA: TGTGCCAGCAGCCAAGACGGGACAGCTTATGGCTACACCTTC. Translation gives CASSQDGTAYGYTF.

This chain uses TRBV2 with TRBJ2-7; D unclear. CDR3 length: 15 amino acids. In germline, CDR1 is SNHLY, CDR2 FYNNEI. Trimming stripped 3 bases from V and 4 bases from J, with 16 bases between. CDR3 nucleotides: TGTGCCAGCAGTGAGGATGGCCTGCGAGCATACGAGCAGTACTTC. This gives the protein CASSEDGLRAYEQYF.

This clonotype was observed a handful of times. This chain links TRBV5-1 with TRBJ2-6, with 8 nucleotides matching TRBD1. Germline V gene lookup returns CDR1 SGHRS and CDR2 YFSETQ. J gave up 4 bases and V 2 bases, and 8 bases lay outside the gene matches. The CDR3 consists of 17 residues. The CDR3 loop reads CASSLGPRGQGANVLTF. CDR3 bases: TGCGCCAGCAGCTTAGGCCCCAGGGGGCAAGGGGCCAACGTCCTGACTTTC.

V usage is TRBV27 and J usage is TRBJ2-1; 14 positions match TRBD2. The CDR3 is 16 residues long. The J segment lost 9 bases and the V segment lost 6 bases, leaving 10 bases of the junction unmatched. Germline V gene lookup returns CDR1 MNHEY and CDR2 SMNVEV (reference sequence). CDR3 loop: CASSSGTSGRVSEQFF. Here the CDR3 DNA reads TGTGCCAGCAGCTCCGGGACTAGCGGGAGAGTAAGTGAGCAGTTCTTC.

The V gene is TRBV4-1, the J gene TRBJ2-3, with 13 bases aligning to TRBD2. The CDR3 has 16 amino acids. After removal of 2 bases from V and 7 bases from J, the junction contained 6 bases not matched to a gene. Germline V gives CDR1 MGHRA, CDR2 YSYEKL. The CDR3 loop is CASSQTSGGAINTQYF. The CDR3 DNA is TGCGCCAGCAGCCAAACTAGCGGGGGGGCCATAAATACGCAGTATTTT.

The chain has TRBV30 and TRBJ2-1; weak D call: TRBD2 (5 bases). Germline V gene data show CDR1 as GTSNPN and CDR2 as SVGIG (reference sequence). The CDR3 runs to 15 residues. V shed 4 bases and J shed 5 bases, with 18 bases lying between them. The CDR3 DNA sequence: TGTGCCTGGACTATTGGGCTAGCTGAAAACAATGAGCAGTTCTTC. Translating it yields CAWTIGLAENNEQFF. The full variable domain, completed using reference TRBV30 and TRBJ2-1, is SQTIHQWPATLVQPVGSPLSLECTVEGTSNPNLYWYRQAAGRGLQLLFYSVGIGQISSEVPQNLSASRPQDRQFILSSKKLLLSDSGFYLCAWTIGLAENNEQFFGPGTRLTVL.

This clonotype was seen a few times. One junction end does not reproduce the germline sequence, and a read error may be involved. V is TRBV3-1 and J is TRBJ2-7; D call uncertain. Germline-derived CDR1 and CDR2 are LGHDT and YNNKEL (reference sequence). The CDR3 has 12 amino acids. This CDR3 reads CASNQDLIEQYF. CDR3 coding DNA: TGTGCCAGCAACCAAGATTTGATAGAGCAGTACTTC.

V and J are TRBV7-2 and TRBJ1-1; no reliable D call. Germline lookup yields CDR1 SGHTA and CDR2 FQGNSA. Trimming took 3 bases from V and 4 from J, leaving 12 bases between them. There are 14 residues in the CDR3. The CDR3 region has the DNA TGTGCCAGCAGCTTGGGCCTGAGCGGCACTGAAGCTTTCTTT. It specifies CASSLGLSGTEAFF.

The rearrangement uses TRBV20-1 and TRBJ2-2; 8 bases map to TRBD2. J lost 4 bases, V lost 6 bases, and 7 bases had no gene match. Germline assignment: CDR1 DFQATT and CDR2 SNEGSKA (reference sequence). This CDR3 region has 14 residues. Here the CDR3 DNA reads TGCAGTGCCCCCCAGCGGGAGAGCACCGGGGAGCTGTTTTTT. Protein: CSAPQRESTGELFF.

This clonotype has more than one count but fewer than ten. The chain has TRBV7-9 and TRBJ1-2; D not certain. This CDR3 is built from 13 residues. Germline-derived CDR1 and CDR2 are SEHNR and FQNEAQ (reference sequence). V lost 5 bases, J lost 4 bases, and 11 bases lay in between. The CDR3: CASSPSRSYGYTF. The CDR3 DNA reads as TGTGCCAGCAGCCCCTCCAGGTCCTATGGCTACACCTTC.

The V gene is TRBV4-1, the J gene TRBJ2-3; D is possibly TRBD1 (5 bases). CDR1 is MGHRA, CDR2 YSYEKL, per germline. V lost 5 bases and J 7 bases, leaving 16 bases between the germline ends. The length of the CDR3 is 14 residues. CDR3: CASSSSQGRNTQYF. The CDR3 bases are TGCGCCAGCAGCTCATCCCAGGGCCGGAATACGCAGTATTTT.

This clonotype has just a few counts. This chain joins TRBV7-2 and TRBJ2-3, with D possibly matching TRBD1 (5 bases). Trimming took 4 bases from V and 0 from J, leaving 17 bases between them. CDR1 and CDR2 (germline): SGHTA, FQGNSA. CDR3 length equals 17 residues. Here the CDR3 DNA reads TGTGCCAGCAGCTGGGCTATAGCAGGGCCTAGCACAGATACGCAGTATTTT. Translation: CASSWAIAGPSTDTQYF.

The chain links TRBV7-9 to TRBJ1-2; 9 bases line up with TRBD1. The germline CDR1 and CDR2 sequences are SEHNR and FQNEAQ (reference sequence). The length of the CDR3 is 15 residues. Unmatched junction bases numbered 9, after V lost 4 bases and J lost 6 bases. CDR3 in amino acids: CASSSTGTGPDGYTF. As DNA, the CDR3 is TGTGCCAGCAGCTCCACCGGGACAGGGCCTGATGGCTACACCTTC.

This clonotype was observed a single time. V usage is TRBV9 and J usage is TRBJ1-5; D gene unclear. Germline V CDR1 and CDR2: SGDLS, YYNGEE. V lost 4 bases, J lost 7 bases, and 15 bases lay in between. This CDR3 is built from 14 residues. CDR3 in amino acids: CASSKSIKQQPQHF. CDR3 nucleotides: TGTGCCAGCAGCAAAAGCATAAAACAGCAGCCCCAGCATTTT.

This chain's CDR3 is CASSLTKGFTEAFF. The CDR3, as DNA: TGTGCCAGCAGCTTAACGAAGGGATTCACTGAAGCTTTCTTT. This chain links TRBV11-2 with TRBJ1-1; the D is unclear. The length of the CDR3 is 14 residues. Between the trimmed V and J ends, which lost 2 bases and 4 bases, there was a span of 11 bases. Germline V CDR1 and CDR2: SGHAT, FQNNGV.

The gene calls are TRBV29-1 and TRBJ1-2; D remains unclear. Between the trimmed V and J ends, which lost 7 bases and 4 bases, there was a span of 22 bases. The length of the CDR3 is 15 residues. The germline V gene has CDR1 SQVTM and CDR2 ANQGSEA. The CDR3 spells CSAKWPGLFRYGYTF. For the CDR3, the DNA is TGCAGCGCCAAGTGGCCAGGCCTTTTTCGCTATGGCTACACCTTC.

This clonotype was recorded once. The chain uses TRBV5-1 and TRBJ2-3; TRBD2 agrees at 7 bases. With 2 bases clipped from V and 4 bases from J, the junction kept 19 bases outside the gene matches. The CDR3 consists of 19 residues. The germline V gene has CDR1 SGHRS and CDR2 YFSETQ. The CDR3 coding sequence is TGCGCCAGCAGCTTTTCAACCGGGAGGCCGTCCTATACCTCAGATACGCAGTATTTT. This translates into CASSFSTGRPSYTSDTQYF.

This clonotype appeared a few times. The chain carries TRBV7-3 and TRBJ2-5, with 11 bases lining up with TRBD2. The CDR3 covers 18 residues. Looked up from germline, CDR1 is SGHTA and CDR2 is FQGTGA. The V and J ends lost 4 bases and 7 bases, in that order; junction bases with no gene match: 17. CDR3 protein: CASSSTRGRLAGQVTQYF. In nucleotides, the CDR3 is TGTGCCAGCAGCTCCACGAGGGGGAGACTAGCGGGACAGGTGACCCAGTACTTC.

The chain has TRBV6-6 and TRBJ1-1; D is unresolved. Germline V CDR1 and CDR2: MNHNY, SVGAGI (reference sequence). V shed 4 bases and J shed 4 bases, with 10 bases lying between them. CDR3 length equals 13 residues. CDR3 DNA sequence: TGTGCCAGCAGTTCCAAACGGGGCACTGAAGCTTTCTTT. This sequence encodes CASSSKRGTEAFF.

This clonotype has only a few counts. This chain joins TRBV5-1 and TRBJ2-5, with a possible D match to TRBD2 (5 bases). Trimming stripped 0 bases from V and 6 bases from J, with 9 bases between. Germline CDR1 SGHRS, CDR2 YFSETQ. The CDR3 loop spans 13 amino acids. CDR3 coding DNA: TGCGCCAGCAGCTTGGGGGAGTGGAAGACCCAGTACTTC. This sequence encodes CASSLGEWKTQYF.